Detailed here is one T cell receptor beta chain. It lacks a known antigen. Base-call qualities are not available, and no considerably larger clone is one nucleotide away. Instrument used: Illumina HiSeq 1500. The public reads were reanalyzed by TCRdb: fastp trimming at Q25, MiXCR alignment, in-frame beta chains only. Each CDR3 protein appears once, grouped with its most common genes and DNA. The sample profile shows approximately 730,000 distinct CDR3 sequences; around 29% of them were found once. Less than 15% of the sample lies in the top ten. This specimen belongs to a study of T cell repertoires in cytomegalovirus infection (dated by TCRdb to between 2018 and 2021). Regarding the research as a whole: Peptide stimulations targeted recently identified HLA-C-restricted CMV epitopes, whose presentation resists viral immunomodulation, together with well-studied HLA-B-restricted epitopes. The HLA type of each donor mattered for the analysis, because public TCR beta signatures pointed to carriage of CMV infection along with the matching HLA type. The research as a whole found: The ex vivo response was dominated by HLA-C-restricted CMV-specific TCR beta clonotypes, which also provided the single most frequent clonotype in two of eight donors. In both this cohort and an independent cohort of several hundred donors, the cumulative frequency of public TCR beta family members distinguished carriers of CMV infection plus the relevant HLA type.

The treatment or condition label on this specimen signifies: in vitro stimulation with specific CMV peptide epitopes to enrich CMV-specific T cells. Via the germline V gene, CDR1 is KGHSH and CDR2 LQKENI. Taken from cysteine to phenylalanine, the CDR3 has 19 residues. Only CDR3 DNA is held: 57 bases, read in frame from base 1. Deletion took 3 bases off V and 0 bases off J, with a span of 22 bases between the germline ends. Source: cultured CD8+ T cells from PBMCs, taken from culture after CMV antigen stimulation. The V and J segments used are TRBV18 and TRBJ2-3; the D gene is possibly TRBD1, with 6 bases matching. The TCR comes from a human donor in good health (CMV status not recorded). Some clones in this sample may be carry-over from other donors' samples. The CDR3 sequence is CASSPIVDRAPISTDTQYF. Read as DNA, the sequence is TGTGCCAGCTCACCGATTGTGGACAGAGCCCCTATAAGCACAGATACGCAGTATTTT.